The next 17 T cell receptor beta chains were all read from a single sample in a study of T-cell memory formation after mild COVID-19. TCRdb re-called the 5' RACE reads through MiXCR, storing one row per CDR3 protein. The data contain roughly 340,000 distinct CDR3 sequences, more than 15% of them singletons. The sequencing input was PBMCs or a T cell subset sorted from them (not recorded which). The receptor set was obtained from a man younger than 35 who had mild COVID-19 (a few samples of this study predate the infection). Cell type and time point are not known.

The table lists this clonotype with a few counts. The V and J genes are TRBV12-3 or TRBV12-4 and TRBJ2-3, with 8 bases fitting TRBD2. J gave up 2 bases and V 3 bases, and 4 bases lay outside the gene matches. The CDR3 covers 15 residues. The CDR3 reads CASSFGGGTTDTQYF. The CDR3 coding sequence is TGTGCCAGCAGTTTCGGCGGGGGGACCACAGATACGCAGTATTTT.

In this sample, this clonotype turned up a few times. A much larger clone lies one base from this, so it may be a read error. The chain links TRBV7-2 to TRBJ1-5, with 8 bases aligning to TRBD1. With 4 bases clipped from V and 0 bases from J, the junction kept 2 bases outside the gene matches. The CDR3 covers 15 residues. Germline values: CDR1 SGHTA, CDR2 FQGNSA. CDR3 in amino acids: CASSSQGDSNQPQHF. The CDR3 DNA reads TGTGCCAGCAGCTCACAGGGGGATAGCAATCAGCCCCAGCATTTT.

The chain is built from TRBV12-3 or TRBV12-4 and TRBJ1-5, with TRBD1 matching over 7 bases. The V gene end was trimmed by 6 bases and the J gene end by 7 bases; junction bases not matched to a gene: 6. The CDR3 contains 13 residues. For the CDR3, the DNA is TGTGCCAGCAGGGGACAGCGGGGGCAGCCCCAGCATTTT. Its protein is CASRGQRGQPQHF.

In its sample, this clonotype was seen many times. Germline and junction disagree at one end, which may indicate a read error. V gene TRBV5-1 combines with J gene TRBJ1-2; TRBD1 matches 7 bases. The germline CDR1 and CDR2 sequences are SGHRS and YFSETQ. The CDR3 loop spans 14 amino acids. CDR3 amino acids: CASSPGTANYGYTF. CDR3 DNA sequence: TGTGCCAGCAGCCCCGGGACAGCTAACTATGGCTACACCTTC.

This clonotype has only a few counts. The V gene is TRBV20-1, the J gene TRBJ1-3; TRBD1 is a possible D gene (5 bases). Germline CDR1 is DFQATT and CDR2 is SNEGSKA (reference sequence). CDR3 length: 15 residues. Trimming pared 5 bases from V and 0 bases from J, leaving 14 bases between. The CDR3 sequence: CSAEPGGNSGNTIYF. DNA of the CDR3: TGCAGTGCTGAACCTGGGGGAAACTCTGGAAACACCATATATTTT.

This chain links TRBV5-1 with TRBJ2-1, with D perhaps TRBD1 or TRBD2 (6 bases each). Per the germline V gene, CDR1 is SGHRS and CDR2 is YFSETQ. Trimming stripped 0 bases from V and 10 bases from J, with 11 bases between. The CDR3 length is 13 residues. CDR3 loop: CASSLDRGVEQFF. Written as DNA, the CDR3 is TGCGCCAGCAGCTTGGATAGGGGGGTCGAGCAGTTCTTC.

The chain joins TRBV29-1 to TRBJ2-3, with D uncertain. V lost 7 bases and J 4 bases, leaving 6 bases between the germline ends. The CDR3 is 10 amino acids. Germline CDR1 SQVTM, CDR2 ANQGSEA. CDR3: CSGASDTQYF. CDR3 in DNA: TGCAGCGGCGCGTCAGATACGCAGTATTTT.

The chain is built from TRBV5-1 and TRBJ2-3, with TRBD1 matching 9 bases. Germline lookup yields CDR1 SGHRS and CDR2 YFSETQ. V trimming: 2 bases; J trimming: 3 bases; junction bases outside the gene matches: 4. This CDR3 is 15 amino acids long. CDR3 DNA sequence: TGCGCCAGCAGCTTTGGGACAGGGAGGACAGATACGCAGTATTTT. This encodes CASSFGTGRTDTQYF.

This clonotype was recorded at least ten times. The chain links TRBV7-9 to TRBJ1-2; D call uncertain. The CDR3 has 12 amino acids. CDR1 and CDR2 from the germline V gene are SEHNR and FQNEAQ (reference sequence). V was trimmed by 4 bases and J by 4 bases, leaving 7 bases between them. The CDR3 sequence: CASSSDFYGYTF. The DNA of the CDR3 is TGTGCCAGCAGCTCGGACTTCTATGGCTACACCTTC.

This clonotype occurred a few times. This chain links TRBV10-3 with TRBJ2-7; D gene unclear. Germline assignment: CDR1 ENHRY and CDR2 SYGVKD. This CDR3 comprises 13 residues. V was cut by 8 bases and J by 4 bases, with 15 bases left in between. DNA for the CDR3: TGTGCCATCGATCCCTCCTGGTCTTACGAGCAGTACGTC. Protein: CAIDPSWSYEQYV.

The V call is TRBV7-2, the J call TRBJ1-1, with D unclear. Looked up from germline, CDR1 is SGHTA and CDR2 is FQGNSA. Trimming shortened V by 5 bases and J by 0 bases, and 10 bases separated the two germline ends. The CDR3 has 14 amino acids. CDR3 DNA sequence: TGTGCCAGCAGCCCTCGACGGATGAACACTGAAGCTTTCTTT. Amino acid sequence: CASSPRRMNTEAFF.

The genes are TRBV27 and TRBJ2-7, with 12 bases aligning to TRBD2. The length of the CDR3 is 12 residues. With V trimmed by 6 bases and J by 6 bases, 0 bases remained unmatched. Germline V lookup: CDR1 MNHEY, CDR2 SMNVEV (reference sequence). CDR3 DNA: TGTGCCAGCAGACTAGCGGGGGGCGAGCAGTACGTC. Translation: CASRLAGGEQYV.

The chain links TRBV5-1 to TRBJ2-7; 10 positions match TRBD2. The V segment lost 7 bases and the J segment 0 bases; nucleotides outside the gene matches: 4. The CDR3 spans 14 residues. Germline loops: CDR1 SGHRS, CDR2 YFSETQ. The CDR3 nucleotides are TGCGCCAGCTGCCTAGCGGGGGACTCCTACGAGCAGTACTTC. Amino acids: CASCLAGDSYEQYF.

This clonotype was counted many times. V gene TRBV5-1 combines with J gene TRBJ1-2; maybe TRBD1 (6 bases). Germline V gene data show CDR1 as SGHRS and CDR2 as YFSETQ. The CDR3 covers 14 residues. Trimming stripped 4 bases from V and 6 bases from J, with 16 bases between. The DNA for the CDR3 is TGCGCCAGCAGCCTCGACGGGGGCAGAGATGGCTACACCTTC. Translating gives CASSLDGGRDGYTF.

This rearrangement joins TRBV4-1 to TRBJ2-2; weak D call: TRBD2 (6 bases). This CDR3 region has 16 residues. Trimming cost V 0 bases and J 7 bases, with 15 bases left between them. Germline V gene sequence: CDR1 MGHRA, CDR2 YSYEKL. The DNA of the CDR3 is TGCGCCAGCAGCCAAGAGAGGACTAATCGTGTCGGGGAGCTGTTTTTT. This encodes CASSQERTNRVGELFF.

This clonotype has just a few counts. V usage is TRBV21-1 and J usage is TRBJ1-4; the table's D call of TRBD1 was not tested on the DNA. TRBV21-1 is tagged as a pseudogene. The CDR3 has 16 residues. CDR3 DNA sequence: TGTGCCAGCAGCTCGCAACGGGACGGGGAGAATGAAAAACTGTTTTTT. It yields the protein CASSSQRDGENEKLFF.

This clonotype has ten or more counts. The chain has TRBV7-2 and TRBJ1-4, with 10 nucleotides matching TRBD1. Germline-derived CDR1 and CDR2 are SGHTA and FQGNSA. This CDR3 has 18 amino acids. J lost 2 bases, V lost 2 bases, and 8 bases had no gene match. CDR3 coding DNA: TGTGCCAGCAGCTTAAGGAGACAGGGGGCGCTTACTAATGAAAAACTGTTTTTT. Its protein product is CASSLRRQGALTNEKLFF.